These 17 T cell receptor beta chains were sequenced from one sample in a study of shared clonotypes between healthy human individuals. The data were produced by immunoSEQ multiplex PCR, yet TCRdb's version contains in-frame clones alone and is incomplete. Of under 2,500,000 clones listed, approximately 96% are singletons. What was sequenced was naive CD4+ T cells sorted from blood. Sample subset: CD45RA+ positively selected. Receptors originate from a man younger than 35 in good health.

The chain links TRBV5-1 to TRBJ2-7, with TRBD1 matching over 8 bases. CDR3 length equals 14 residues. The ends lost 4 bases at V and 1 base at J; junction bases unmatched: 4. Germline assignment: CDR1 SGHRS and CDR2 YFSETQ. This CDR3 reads CASSTTGDSYEQYF. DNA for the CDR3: TGCGCCAGCAGCACGACAGGGGATTCCTACGAGCAGTACTTC.

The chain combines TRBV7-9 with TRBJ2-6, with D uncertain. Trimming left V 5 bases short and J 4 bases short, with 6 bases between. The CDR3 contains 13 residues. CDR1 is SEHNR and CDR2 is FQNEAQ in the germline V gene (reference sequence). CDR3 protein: CASSAMGANVLTF. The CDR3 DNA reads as TGTGCCAGCAGCGCTATGGGGGCCAACGTCCTGACTTTC.

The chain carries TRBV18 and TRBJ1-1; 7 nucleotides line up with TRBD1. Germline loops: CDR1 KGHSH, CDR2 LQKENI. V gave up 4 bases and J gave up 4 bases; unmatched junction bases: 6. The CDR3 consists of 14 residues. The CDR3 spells CASSREGAGTEAFF. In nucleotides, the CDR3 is TGTGCCAGCTCACGCGAGGGGGCTGGCACTGAAGCTTTCTTT.

Here the CDR3 reads CAIGPSREGNEQFF. The CDR3 DNA reads as TGTGCCATCGGACCCTCCCGTGAGGGCAATGAGCAGTTCTTC. The chain combines TRBV10-3 with TRBJ2-1, with D possibly being TRBD2 (5 bases). Germline V lookup: CDR1 ENHRY, CDR2 SYGVKD. The CDR3 loop spans 14 amino acids. The ends were cut back, 8 bases at V and 6 bases at J, with 17 bases in the middle.

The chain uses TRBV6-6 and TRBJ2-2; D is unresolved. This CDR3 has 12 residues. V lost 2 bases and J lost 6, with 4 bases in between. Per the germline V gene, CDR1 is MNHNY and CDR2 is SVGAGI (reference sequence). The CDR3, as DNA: TGTGCCAGCAGTTACGCTCCCGGGGAGCTGTTTTTT. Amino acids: CASSYAPGELFF.

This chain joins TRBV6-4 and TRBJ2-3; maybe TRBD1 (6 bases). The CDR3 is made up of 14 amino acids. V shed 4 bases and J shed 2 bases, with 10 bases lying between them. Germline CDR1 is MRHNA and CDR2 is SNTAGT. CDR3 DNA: TGTGCCAGCAGTGCCGGGACACCCACAGATACGCAGTATTTT. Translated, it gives CASSAGTPTDTQYF.

CDR3 DNA sequence: TGTGCCAGCTCGCGACTCCAAGGGACTAATGAAAAACTGTTTTTT. Protein sequence: CASSRLQGTNEKLFF. This sequence joins TRBV18 and TRBJ1-4; D is unclear. The V gene's germline CDR1 is KGHSH and CDR2 LQKENI. This CDR3 comprises 15 residues. Trimming cost V 6 bases and J 2 bases, with 13 bases left between them.

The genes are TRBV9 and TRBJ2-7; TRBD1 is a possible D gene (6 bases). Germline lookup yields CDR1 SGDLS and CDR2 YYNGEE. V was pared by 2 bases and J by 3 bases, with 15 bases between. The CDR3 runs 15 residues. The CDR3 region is CASSVGTTGGYEQYF. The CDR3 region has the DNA TGTGCCAGCAGCGTCGGGACGACAGGAGGCTACGAGCAGTACTTC.

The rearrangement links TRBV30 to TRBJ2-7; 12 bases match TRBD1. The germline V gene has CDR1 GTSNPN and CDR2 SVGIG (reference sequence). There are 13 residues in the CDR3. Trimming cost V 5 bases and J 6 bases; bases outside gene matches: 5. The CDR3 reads CAWDGTGGLEQYF. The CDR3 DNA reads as TGTGCCTGGGATGGGACAGGGGGCCTCGAGCAGTACTTC.

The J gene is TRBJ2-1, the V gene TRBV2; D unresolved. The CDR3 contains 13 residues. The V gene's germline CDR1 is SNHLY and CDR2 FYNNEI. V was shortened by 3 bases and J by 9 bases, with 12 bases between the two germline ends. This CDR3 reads CASSERPVGEQFF. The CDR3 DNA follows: TGTGCCAGCAGTGAGCGGCCGGTCGGTGAGCAGTTCTTC.

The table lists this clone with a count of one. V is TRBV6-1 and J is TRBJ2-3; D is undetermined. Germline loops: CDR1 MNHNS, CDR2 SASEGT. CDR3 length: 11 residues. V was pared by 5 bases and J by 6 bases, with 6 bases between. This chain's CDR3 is CASSYEDTQYF. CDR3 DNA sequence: TGTGCCAGCAGTTATGAGGATACGCAGTATTTT.

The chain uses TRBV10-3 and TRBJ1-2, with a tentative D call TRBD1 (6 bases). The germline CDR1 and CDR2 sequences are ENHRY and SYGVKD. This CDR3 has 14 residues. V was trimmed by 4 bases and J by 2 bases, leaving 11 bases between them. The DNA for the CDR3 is TGTGCCATCAGTGGAAAGGGGGTGAACTATGGCTACACCTTC. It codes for CAISGKGVNYGYTF.

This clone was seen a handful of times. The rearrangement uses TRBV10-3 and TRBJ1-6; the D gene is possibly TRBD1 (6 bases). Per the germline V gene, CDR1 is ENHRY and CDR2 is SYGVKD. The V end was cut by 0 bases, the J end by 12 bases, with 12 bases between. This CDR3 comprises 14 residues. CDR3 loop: CAISESGTPLPLHF. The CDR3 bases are TGTGCCATCAGTGAGTCGGGGACACCTTTACCCCTCCACTTT.

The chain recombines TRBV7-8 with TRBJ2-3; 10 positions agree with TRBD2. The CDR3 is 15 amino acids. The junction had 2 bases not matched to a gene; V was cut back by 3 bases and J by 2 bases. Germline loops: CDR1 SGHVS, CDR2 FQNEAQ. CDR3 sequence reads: CASSFSGGNTDTQYF. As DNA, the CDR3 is TGTGCCAGCAGCTTTAGCGGGGGGAACACAGATACGCAGTATTTT.

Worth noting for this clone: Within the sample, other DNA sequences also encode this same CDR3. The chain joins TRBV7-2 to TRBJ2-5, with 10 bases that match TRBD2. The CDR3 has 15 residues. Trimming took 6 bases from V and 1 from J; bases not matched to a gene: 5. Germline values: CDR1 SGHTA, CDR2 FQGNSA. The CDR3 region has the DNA TGTGCCAGCAGTTCAAGGACTAGCGGCCAAGAGACCCAGTACTTC. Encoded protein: CASSSRTSGQETQYF.

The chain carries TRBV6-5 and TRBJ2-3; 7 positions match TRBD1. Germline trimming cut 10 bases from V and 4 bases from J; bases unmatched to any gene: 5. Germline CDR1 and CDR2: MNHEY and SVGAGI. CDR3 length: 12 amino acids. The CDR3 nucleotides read TGTGCCACCTCGAGGGGGCCAGATACGCAGTATTTT. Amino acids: CATSRGPDTQYF.

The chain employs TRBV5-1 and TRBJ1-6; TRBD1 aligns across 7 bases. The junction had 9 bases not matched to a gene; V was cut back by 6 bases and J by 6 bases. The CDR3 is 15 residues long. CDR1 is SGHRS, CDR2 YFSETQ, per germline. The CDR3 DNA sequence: TGCGCCAGCACCCCTACAGGGGAAGGTAATTCACCCCTCCACTTT. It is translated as CASTPTGEGNSPLHF. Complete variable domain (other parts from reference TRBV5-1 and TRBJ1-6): KAGVTQTPRYLIKTRGQQVTLSCSPISGHRSVSWYQQTPGQGLQFLFEYFSETQRNKGNFPGRFSGRQFSNSRSEMNVSTLELGDSALYLCASTPTGEGNSPLHFGNGTRLTVT.